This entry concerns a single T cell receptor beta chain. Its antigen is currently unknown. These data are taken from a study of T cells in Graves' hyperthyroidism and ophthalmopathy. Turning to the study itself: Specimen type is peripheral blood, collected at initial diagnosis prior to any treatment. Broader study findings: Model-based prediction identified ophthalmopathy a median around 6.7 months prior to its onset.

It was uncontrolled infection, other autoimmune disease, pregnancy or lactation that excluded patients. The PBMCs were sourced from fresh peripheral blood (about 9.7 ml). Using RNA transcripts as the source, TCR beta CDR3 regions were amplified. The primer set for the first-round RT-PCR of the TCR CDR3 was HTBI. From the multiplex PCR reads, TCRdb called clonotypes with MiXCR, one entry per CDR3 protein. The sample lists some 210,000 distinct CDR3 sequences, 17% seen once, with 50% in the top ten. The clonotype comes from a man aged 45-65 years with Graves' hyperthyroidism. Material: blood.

The CDR3 DNA sequence: TGTGCCAGCAGAGAGCCCGGGAACACCGGGGAGCTGTTTTTT. Translated, it gives CASREPGNTGELFF. The rearrangement uses TRBV11-2 and TRBJ2-2, with D hard to call. The V end lost 6 bases, the J end lost 1 base, and 9 bases lay between the germline ends. Germline V lookup: CDR1 SGHAT, CDR2 FQNNGV. The CDR3 contains 14 residues.